This TCR beta chain was observed in a study of response to subunit inactivated influenza vaccine. This CDR3 region has 12 residues. Looked up from germline, CDR1 is MDHEN and CDR2 is SYDVKM. The V end lost 2 bases, the J end lost 8 bases, and 10 bases lay between the germline ends. This clonotype was seen a few times. TCRdb called the RT-PCR reads again in MiXCR, with one record for every CDR3 protein. Of 500,000 to 600,000 distinct CDR3 sequences in the sample, roughly 12% were seen once. These same records also appear under a second study, on T cells expressing NK-cell markers. That publication notes: 5'RACE template switching with UMIs produced the TCR beta cDNA. The TCR beta repertoires originated in sorted CD3+CD56+NKG2C+, CD3+CD56+NKG2C- and CD3+CD56-NKG2C+ T cells.

The origin of this receptor is a man aged 45-65 years who received an inactivated influenza vaccine. The starting material was PBMCs from blood, obtained on the day of vaccination. This chain links TRBV28 with TRBJ2-7; no definite D call. The DNA of the CDR3 is TGTGCCAGCAGTTTAAGGTTCAACCAGCAGTACTTC. It translates to CASSLRFNQQYF. Full variable domain (rest looked up from reference TRBV28 and TRBJ2-7): DVKVTQSSRYLVKRTGEKVFLECVQDMDHENMFWYRQDPGLGLRLIYFSYDVKMKEKGDIPEGYSVSREKKERFSLILESASTNQTSMYLCASSLRFNQQYFGPGTRLTVT.